These 2 T cell receptor beta chains originate from one sample sequenced in a study of cytomegalovirus exposure and HLA in healthy donors. 13 Jbeta primers and 60 Vbeta primers were used for the PCR. Repertoires were generated with immunoSEQ multiplex PCR, while TCRdb's copy carries only in-frame clones and drops some. The sample carries approximately 140,000 clones, 70% to 85% recorded once. Sequencing was done on a sample of PBMCs. These TCRs come from a boy aged 2 to 10 in good health and CMV-seronegative.

The chain joins TRBV30 to TRBJ1-1, with D hard to call. The CDR3 covers 14 residues. V was pared by 5 bases and J by 5 bases, with 18 bases between. The V gene's germline CDR1 is GTSNPN and CDR2 SVGIG (reference sequence). This CDR3 reads CAWDTGGIGTEAFF. In nucleotides, the CDR3 is TGTGCCTGGGACACCGGCGGGATTGGGACTGAAGCTTTCTTT.

CDR3 residues: CASRSRQGEGYGYTF. Here the CDR3 DNA reads TGTGCCAGCAGATCCCGACAGGGGGAAGGCTATGGCTACACCTTC. The V gene is TRBV6-4, the J gene TRBJ1-2; the match to TRBD1 covers 9 bases. This CDR3 is built from 15 residues. V shed 6 bases, J shed 4 bases, and the junction held 9 bases outside the gene matches. Germline V lookup: CDR1 MRHNA, CDR2 SNTAGT.